This entry lists 11 T cell receptor beta chains sequenced from one sample in a study of T cells in Graves' hyperthyroidism and ophthalmopathy. TCR beta CDR3 regions were amplified from RNA transcripts. HTBI primers were the set used in a first-round RT-PCR of the TCR CDR3. TCRdb analysed the multiplex PCR reads with MiXCR anew, one entry per CDR3 protein. The sample holds some 560,000 distinct CDR3 sequences, 14% seen once. Sequenced: blood. All receptors come from a woman between 35 and 50 years old with Graves' hyperthyroidism.

Many counts were recorded for this clonotype. V and J are TRBV20-1 and TRBJ1-5; D is uncertain. V was clipped by 1 base and J by 5 bases, with 9 bases between them. The CDR3 spans 13 residues. Germline CDR1 and CDR2: DFQATT and SNEGSKA (reference sequence). The CDR3 sequence is CSARAQPHQPQHF. The CDR3 DNA is TGCAGTGCTAGAGCCCAACCTCATCAGCCCCAGCATTTT.

V is TRBV11-2 and J is TRBJ1-6, with a possible D match to TRBD1 (5 bases). The CDR3 loop spans 18 amino acids. Per germline, CDR1 SGHAT and CDR2 FQNNGV. Trimming removed 1 base from V and 6 bases from J, with 19 bases in between. In DNA, the CDR3 is TGTGCCAGCAGCTTAGTAGGGGAAGGCGCCGCACTTAATTCACCCCTCCACTTT. Protein: CASSLVGEGAALNSPLHF.

This chain links TRBV9 with TRBJ1-2; weak D call: TRBD1 (5 bases). Trimming left V 4 bases short and J 1 base short, with 11 bases between. Germline V CDR1 and CDR2: SGDLS, YYNGEE. The CDR3 is made up of 14 amino acids. CDR3 DNA sequence: TGTGCCAGCAGCCCCGTGGGGGGTAACTATGGCTACACCTTC. Translated, it gives CASSPVGGNYGYTF.

This clonotype was seen a handful of times. The chain carries TRBV30 and TRBJ1-2, with TRBD1 matching over 10 bases. In germline, CDR1 is GTSNPN, CDR2 SVGIG (reference sequence). Trimming at V came to 6 bases and at J to 6 bases, leaving 16 bases not matched to a gene. This CDR3 is built from 16 residues. The CDR3 spells CACNMGAGTGADGYTF. CDR3 sequence (DNA): TGTGCCTGTAATATGGGGGCCGGGACAGGGGCGGATGGCTACACCTTC.

This clonotype turned up a few times. One end of the junction does not line up with germline, which may come from a read error. The rearrangement joins TRBV2 to TRBJ2-3, with 9 positions matching TRBD1. The CDR3 covers 15 residues. The germline CDR1 and CDR2 sequences are SNHLY and FYNNEI. DNA for the CDR3: TGTGCCTGCAGGCCGGGACAGGGAAACACAGATACGCAGTATTTT. Protein sequence: CACRPGQGNTDTQYF.

Many counts were recorded for this clonotype. The rearrangement joins TRBV5-6 to TRBJ2-3; TRBD2 matches 9 bases. The J segment lost 5 bases and the V segment lost 2 bases, leaving 9 bases of the junction unmatched. This CDR3 spans 16 amino acids. In germline, CDR1 is SGHDT, CDR2 YYEEEE. Here the CDR3 DNA reads TGTGCCAGCAGCTTTCCGGGACTAGCCGTAGTAGATACGCAGTATTTT. Translating gives CASSFPGLAVVDTQYF.

This clonotype showed up many times. This chain joins TRBV7-9 and TRBJ2-7, with D maybe TRBD1 (5 bases). Germline V gene data show CDR1 as SEHNR and CDR2 as FQNEAQ (reference sequence). Deletions cut 5 bases from V and 4 bases from J, with 15 bases between. The CDR3 covers 14 residues. The CDR3 DNA follows: TGTGCCAGCAGCGAAAGCCAGGGTACGTACGAGCAGTACTTC. This codes for CASSESQGTYEQYF.

V and J are TRBV7-9 and TRBJ2-1; TRBD2 matches at 8 bases. Germline CDR1 SEHNR, CDR2 FQNEAQ (reference sequence). The junction had 9 bases not matched to a gene; V was cut back by 6 bases and J by 2 bases. The CDR3 has 16 amino acids. CDR3 coding DNA: TGTGCCAGCAGTTATCTTACTAGCGGAACCTACAATGAGCAGTTCTTC. Amino acid sequence: CASSYLTSGTYNEQFF.

CDR3 region: CASSATGQNEQFF. CDR3 sequence (DNA): TGTGCCAGCAGTGCAACAGGGCAAAATGAGCAGTTCTTC. The rearrangement links TRBV6-1 to TRBJ2-1; D may be TRBD1 (6 bases). Looked up from germline, CDR1 is MNHNS and CDR2 is SASEGT. The CDR3 has 13 residues. The V end was cut by 4 bases, the J end by 7 bases, with 11 bases between.

This clonotype occurred many times. The rearrangement joins TRBV28 to TRBJ2-1, with D possibly called TRBD1 or TRBD2 (5 bases each). CDR1 is MDHEN and CDR2 is SYDVKM in the germline V gene. Trimming left V 6 bases short and J 6 bases short, with 15 bases between. The CDR3 spans 14 residues. For the CDR3, the DNA is TGTGCCAGCAGGACCGGGACGCCGGGCAATGAGCAGTTCTTC. It specifies CASRTGTPGNEQFF.

The CDR3 protein is CASSIKLAGVNEQFF. In DNA, the CDR3 is TGTGCCAGTAGTATTAAACTAGCGGGAGTCAATGAGCAGTTCTTC. The J gene is TRBJ2-1, the V gene TRBV19; TRBD2 matches at 11 bases. V trimming: 3 bases; J trimming: 6 bases; junction bases outside the gene matches: 4. The CDR3 extends over 15 amino acids. In germline, CDR1 is LNHDA, CDR2 SQIVND (reference sequence).